The sequence of this T cell receptor beta chain was determined in a study of response to subunit inactivated influenza vaccine. CDR1 and CDR2 from the germline V gene are MNHEY and SVGAGI. Trimming stripped 4 bases from V and 5 bases from J, with 13 bases between. The CDR3 covers 14 residues. TCRdb independently ran MiXCR on the RT-PCR reads; one entry per CDR3 protein. This table holds more than 700,000 distinct CDR3 sequences, approximately 22% found once. The chain uses TRBV6-5 and TRBJ2-3, with D possibly matching TRBD1 (5 bases). Sequencing used PBMCs from blood, obtained 4 to 6 days after vaccination. The origin of this receptor is a middle-aged man who received an inactivated influenza vaccine. The CDR3 reads CASSFSRAQDTQYF. DNA for the CDR3: TGTGCCAGCAGTTTCAGCAGGGCCCAAGATACGCAGTATTTT.